The T cell receptor beta chain described here comes from a study of HIV-infected patients and healthy controls. This clonotype has ten or more counts. Its antigen is not identified. Antiretroviral therapy had run roughly three months, about 14 weeks, before follow-up blood collection. No cell fractionation was done, so the repertoire covers all unsorted peripheral blood T cells. This CDR3 spans 13 amino acids. Germline trimming cut 1 base from V and 4 bases from J; bases unmatched to any gene: 0. Alpha and beta constant-region primers primed reverse transcription of about 470 ng RNA. Each of the alpha and beta chains got its own library through chain-specific third strand synthesis with indices. TCRdb called the 5' RACE reads again in MiXCR, with one record for every CDR3 protein. The sample has 10,000 to 11,000 distinct CDR3 sequences; almost 6% are singletons. Study conclusions and caveats: Unequal distinct sequence numbers between patients and controls complicated comparisons. Compared with controls, mean Gini indices were significantly raised in HIV-infected repertoires, possibly indicating oligoclonality. In healthy controls, MAIT alpha CDR3s were common; in HIV+ repertoires, severely depleted.

V usage is TRBV12-3 or TRBV12-4 and J usage is TRBJ2-5, with 7 positions matching TRBD1. The clonotype originates from an adult with HIV infection. The donor label of this sample is uncertain. Sequenced material: blood, taken during antiretroviral therapy. The CDR3 sequence is CASSLGQGETQYF. The CDR3 DNA sequence: TGTGCCAGCAGTTTAGGACAGGGAGAGACCCAGTACTTC.